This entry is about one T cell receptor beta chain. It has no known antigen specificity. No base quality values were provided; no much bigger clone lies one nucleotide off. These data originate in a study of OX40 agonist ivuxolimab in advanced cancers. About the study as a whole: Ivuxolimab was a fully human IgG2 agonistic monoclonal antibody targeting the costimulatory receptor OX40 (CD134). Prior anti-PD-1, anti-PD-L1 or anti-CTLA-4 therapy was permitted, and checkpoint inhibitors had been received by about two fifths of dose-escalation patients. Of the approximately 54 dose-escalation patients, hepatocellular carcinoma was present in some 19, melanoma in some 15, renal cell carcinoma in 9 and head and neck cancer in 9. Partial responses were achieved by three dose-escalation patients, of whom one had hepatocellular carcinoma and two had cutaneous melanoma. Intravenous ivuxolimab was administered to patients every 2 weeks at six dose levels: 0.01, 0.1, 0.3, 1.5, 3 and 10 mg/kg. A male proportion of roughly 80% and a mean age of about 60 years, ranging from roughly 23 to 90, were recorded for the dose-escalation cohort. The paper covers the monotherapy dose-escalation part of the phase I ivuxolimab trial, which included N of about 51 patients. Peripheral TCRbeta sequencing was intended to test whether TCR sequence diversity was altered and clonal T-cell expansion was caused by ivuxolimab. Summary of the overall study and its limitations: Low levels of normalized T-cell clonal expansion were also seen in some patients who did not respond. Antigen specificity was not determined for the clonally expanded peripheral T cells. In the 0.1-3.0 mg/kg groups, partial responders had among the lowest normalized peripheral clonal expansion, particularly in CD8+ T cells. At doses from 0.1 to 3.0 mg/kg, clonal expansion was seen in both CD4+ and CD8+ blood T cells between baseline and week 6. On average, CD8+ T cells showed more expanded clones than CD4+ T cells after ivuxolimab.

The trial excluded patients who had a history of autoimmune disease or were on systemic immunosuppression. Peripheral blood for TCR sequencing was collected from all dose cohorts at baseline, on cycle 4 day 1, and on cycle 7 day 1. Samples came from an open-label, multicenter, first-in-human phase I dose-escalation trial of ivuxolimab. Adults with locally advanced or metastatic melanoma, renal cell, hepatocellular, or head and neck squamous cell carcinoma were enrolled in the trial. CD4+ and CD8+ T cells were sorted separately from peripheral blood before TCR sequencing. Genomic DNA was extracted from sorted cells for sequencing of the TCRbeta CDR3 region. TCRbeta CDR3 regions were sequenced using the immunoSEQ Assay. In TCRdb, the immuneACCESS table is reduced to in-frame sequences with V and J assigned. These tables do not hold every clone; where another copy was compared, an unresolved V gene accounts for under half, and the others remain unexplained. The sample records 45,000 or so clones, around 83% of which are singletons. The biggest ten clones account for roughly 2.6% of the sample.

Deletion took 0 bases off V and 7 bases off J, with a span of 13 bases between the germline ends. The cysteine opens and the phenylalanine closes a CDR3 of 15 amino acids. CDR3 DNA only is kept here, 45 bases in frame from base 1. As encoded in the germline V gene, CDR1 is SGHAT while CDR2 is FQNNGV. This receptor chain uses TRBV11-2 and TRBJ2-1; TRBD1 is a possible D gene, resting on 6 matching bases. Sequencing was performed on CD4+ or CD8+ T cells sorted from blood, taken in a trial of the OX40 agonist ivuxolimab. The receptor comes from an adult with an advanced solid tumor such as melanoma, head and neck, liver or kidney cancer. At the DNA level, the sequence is TGTGCCAGCAGCTTAGAAGGGGGAAGGGGGAATGAGCAGTTCTTC. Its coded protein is CASSLEGGRGNEQFF.